This is a list of T cell receptor beta chains from one sample in a study of cytomegalovirus exposure and HLA in healthy donors. Profiling relied on immunoSEQ multiplex PCR, and the TCRdb table lists in-frame clones only, not all of them. The sample includes 95,000 to 150,000 clones, around 75% of them seen just once. Sequences were obtained from PBMCs. All receptors derive from a man aged 25 to 40 in good health and CMV-seronegative. The conserved cysteine and the conserved F or W are not part of the CDR3 here. The order of the fields is V gene, clone size, J gene, CDR3 protein. Only part of the rows carry a size: once, few, many, or a class if the clone is expanded.

V: TRBV7-2
size: NA
J: TRBJ2-7
CDR3: ASRYRGQDEQY

V: TRBV5-1
size: NA
J: TRBJ2-2
CDR3: ASSSDINTGELF

V: TRBV5-1
size: NA
J: TRBJ2-5
CDR3: ASSLLGLAGGETQY

V: TRBV19
size: NA
J: TRBJ1-6
CDR3: ASSISTGTRSYNSPLH

V: TRBV7-2
size: NA
J: TRBJ1-3
CDR3: ASSFGVGELGNTIY

V: TRBV30
size: NA
J: TRBJ1-1
CDR3: AWSWRSTEAF

V: TRBV9
size: NA
J: TRBJ2-7
CDR3: ASSVGVRSVREQY

V: TRBV9
size: NA
J: TRBJ2-7
CDR3: ASSVSSGLNSYEQY

V: TRBV7-9
size: NA
J: TRBJ1-1
CDR3: ASSQNTEAF

V: TRBV21-1
size: NA
J: TRBJ1-5
CDR3: ASSKAREGGRNQPQH

V: TRBV11-2
size: NA
J: TRBJ1-5
CDR3: ASSPGDRAVEPQH

V: TRBV5-8
size: NA
J: TRBJ1-1
CDR3: ASSLYRGGTEAF

V: TRBV5-1
size: NA
J: TRBJ1-5
CDR3: ASSLGTGDSNQPQH

V: TRBV30
size: NA
J: TRBJ2-6
CDR3: AWSLLSGANVLT

V: TRBV10-3
size: NA
J: TRBJ2-1
CDR3: AISERTSGATNEQF

V: TRBV18
size: NA
J: TRBJ1-1
CDR3: ASSPQLEAF

V: TRBV7-9
size: few
J: TRBJ2-3
CDR3: ASSLSGTGKIGFTQY

V: TRBV29-1
size: NA
J: TRBJ1-2
CDR3: SVEWMDSYGYT

V: TRBV2
size: NA
J: TRBJ1-1
CDR3: ASSEDRMDTEAF

V: TRBV4-3
size: NA
J: TRBJ1-2
CDR3: ASSQASRGQGDGYT

V: TRBV28
size: NA
J: TRBJ2-7
CDR3: ASSPRTGAVQY

V: TRBV7-9
size: NA
J: TRBJ1-2
CDR3: AGGQVLNDYGYT

V: TRBV25-1
size: NA
J: TRBJ2-5
CDR3: ASTLKETQY

V: TRBV2
size: NA
J: TRBJ2-7
CDR3: ASGEVLSQY

V: TRBV2
size: NA
J: TRBJ2-7
CDR3: ASSQGQGARYEQY

V: TRBV6-6
size: NA
J: TRBJ2-1
CDR3: ASRSGVVYEQF

V: TRBV27
size: few
J: TRBJ1-2
CDR3: ASRVNRGLEGGYT

V: TRBV13
size: NA
J: TRBJ2-1
CDR3: ASSLVPGGRNEQF

V: TRBV7-9
size: NA
J: TRBJ1-2
CDR3: ASSFAGTPNYGYT

V: TRBV5-8
size: NA
J: TRBJ1-1
CDR3: ASSLVGFGTEAF

V: TRBV28
size: NA
J: TRBJ1-1
CDR3: ASSAVQVMNTEAF

V: TRBV5-5
size: once
J: TRBJ1-1
CDR3: ASSLGQGRTEAF

V: TRBV9
size: NA
J: TRBJ2-7
CDR3: ASSARDRIDEQY

V: TRBV7-2
size: NA
J: TRBJ2-1
CDR3: ASSPTGGHNEQF

V: TRBV21-1
size: NA
J: TRBJ1-6
CDR3: ASSKPSRLRSHNSPLH

V: TRBV7-9
size: NA
J: TRBJ2-2
CDR3: AARGGTGELF

V: TRBV6-4
size: NA
J: TRBJ1-4
CDR3: ARPREPTNEKLF

V: TRBV6-4
size: NA
J: TRBJ2-6
CDR3: ASSDSGRAGANVLT

V: TRBV6-4
size: NA
J: TRBJ1-1
CDR3: ASSAKPGGDTEAF

V: TRBV2
size: NA
J: TRBJ2-1
CDR3: ASSPDRGTYNEQF

V: TRBV6-5
size: NA
J: TRBJ1-1
CDR3: AVRRLSAGDTEAF

V: TRBV5-5
size: NA
J: TRBJ2-7
CDR3: ASSVGDRVEQY

V: TRBV28
size: NA
J: TRBJ1-5
CDR3: ASRNTGPWNQPQH

V: TRBV6-5
size: NA
J: TRBJ2-3
CDR3: ASSYHRGSTDTQY

V: TRBV5-3
size: NA
J: TRBJ2-7
CDR3: ARSLYRAEWSYEQY